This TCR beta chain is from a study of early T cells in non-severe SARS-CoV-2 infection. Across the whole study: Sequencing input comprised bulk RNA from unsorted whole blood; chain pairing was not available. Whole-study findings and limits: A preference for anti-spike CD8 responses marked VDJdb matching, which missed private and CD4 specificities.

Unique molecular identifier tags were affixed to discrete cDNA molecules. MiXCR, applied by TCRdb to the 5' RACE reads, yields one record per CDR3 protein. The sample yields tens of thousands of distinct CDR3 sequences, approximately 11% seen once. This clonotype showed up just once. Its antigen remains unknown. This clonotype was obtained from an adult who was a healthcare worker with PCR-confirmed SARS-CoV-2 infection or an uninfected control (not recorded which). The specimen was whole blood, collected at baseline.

The CDR3 loop is CSAPRDGGRDTQYF. CDR3 nucleotide sequence: TGCAGTGCTCCCCGCGATGGCGGGAGAGATACGCAGTATTTT. The chain recombines TRBV20-1 with TRBJ2-3, with 7 bases identical to TRBD2. Germline lookup yields CDR1 DFQATT and CDR2 SNEGSKA (reference sequence). The CDR3 contains 14 residues. V lost 5 bases and J lost 5; bases outside the gene matches: 10.